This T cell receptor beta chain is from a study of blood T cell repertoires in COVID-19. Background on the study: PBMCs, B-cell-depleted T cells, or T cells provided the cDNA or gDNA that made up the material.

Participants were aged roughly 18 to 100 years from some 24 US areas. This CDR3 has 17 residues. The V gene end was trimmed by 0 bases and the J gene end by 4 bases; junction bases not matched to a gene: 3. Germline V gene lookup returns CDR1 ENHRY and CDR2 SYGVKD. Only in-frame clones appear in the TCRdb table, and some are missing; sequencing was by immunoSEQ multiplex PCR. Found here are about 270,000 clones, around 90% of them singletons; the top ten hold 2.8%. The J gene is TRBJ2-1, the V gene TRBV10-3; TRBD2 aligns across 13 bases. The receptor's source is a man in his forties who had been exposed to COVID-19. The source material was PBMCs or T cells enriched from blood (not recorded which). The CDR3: CAISESILAGGYNEQFF. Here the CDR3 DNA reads TGTGCCATCAGTGAGTCTATACTAGCGGGGGGGTACAATGAGCAGTTCTTC.